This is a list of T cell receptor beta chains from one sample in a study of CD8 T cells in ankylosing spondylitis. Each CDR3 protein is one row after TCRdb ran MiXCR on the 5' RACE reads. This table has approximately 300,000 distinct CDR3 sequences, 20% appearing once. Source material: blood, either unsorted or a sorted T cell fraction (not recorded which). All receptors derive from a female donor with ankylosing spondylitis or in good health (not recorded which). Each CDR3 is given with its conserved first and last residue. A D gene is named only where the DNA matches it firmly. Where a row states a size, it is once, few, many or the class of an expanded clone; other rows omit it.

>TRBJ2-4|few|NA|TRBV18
TGTGCCAGCTCACCCGGAGCAGGGCTAGGAAACATTCAGTACTTC
CASSPGAGLGNIQYF
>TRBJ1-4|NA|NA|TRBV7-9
TGTGCCAGCGGGGAAGACTTTAATGAAAAACTGTTTTTT
CASGEDFNEKLFF
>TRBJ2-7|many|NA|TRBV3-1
TGTGCCAGCAGCTATTTGTCCCAACCGAGAGAGCAGTACTTC
CASSYLSQPREQYF
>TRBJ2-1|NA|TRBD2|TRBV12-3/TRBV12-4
TGTGCCAGCAGTACCGGGACTAGGCCGAATGAGCAGTTCTTC
CASSTGTRPNEQFF
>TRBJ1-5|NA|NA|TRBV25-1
TGTGCCAGCCCGGCTCCTAGCAATCAGCCCCAGCATTTT
CASPAPSNQPQHF
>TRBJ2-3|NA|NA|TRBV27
TGTGCCAGCGATATAAAGGGGACGTCGGGAACAGATACGCAGTATTTT
CASDIKGTSGTDTQYF
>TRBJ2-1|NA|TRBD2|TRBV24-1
TGTGCCACCAGTGATCGTAGCGGGAGCTCCTACAATGAGCAGTTCTTC
CATSDRSGSSYNEQFF
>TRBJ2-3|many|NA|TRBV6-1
TGTGCCAGCAGCCTCGGTGGAGGGGCACCCCGGGATACGCAGTATTTT
CASSLGGGAPRDTQYF
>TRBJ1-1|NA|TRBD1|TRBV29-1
TGCAGCGTTGAATATGACAGGGGTAACACTGAAGCTTTCTTT
CSVEYDRGNTEAFF
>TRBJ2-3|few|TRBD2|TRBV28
TGTGCCAGCAGTTTATCGGGGGCGGGAGGGTTTACAGATACGCAGTATTTT
CASSLSGAGGFTDTQYF
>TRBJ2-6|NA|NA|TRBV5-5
TGTGCCAGCAGCTCAAAGGGGCACGATTCCTCTGGGGCCAACGTCCTGACTTTC
CASSSKGHDSSGANVLTF
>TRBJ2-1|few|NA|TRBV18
TGTGCCAGCTCACCACAGGCGGGAACCTCCTACAATGAGCAGTTCTTC
CASSPQAGTSYNEQFF
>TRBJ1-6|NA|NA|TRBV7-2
TGTGCCAGCAGCCTAGGACGGGAGGATTCACCCCTCCACTTT
CASSLGREDSPLHF
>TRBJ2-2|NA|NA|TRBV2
TGTGCCAGCAGTGAAGAATTCAGCTCCACCGGGGAGCTGTTTTTT
CASSEEFSSTGELFF
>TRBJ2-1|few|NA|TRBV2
TGTGCCAGCAGTGAAGCGGGGGGCCACCGGAATGAGCAGTTCTTC
CASSEAGGHRNEQFF
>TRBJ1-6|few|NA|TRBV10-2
TGCGCCAGCAGGGAAACAGGGACCGCGGTACATTCACCCCTCCACTTT
CASRETGTAVHSPLHF